The clone carrying this T cell receptor (beta chain) came up once. The sample belongs to a study of CD8 T cells in Susac syndrome. Germline V gives CDR1 MDHEN, CDR2 SYDVKM. The ends were cut back, 6 bases at V and 0 bases at J, with 9 bases in the middle. The CDR3 runs 14 residues. Sequencing of TCR beta covered CD8+ and CD4+ T cells obtained from blood. Negative isolation yielded CD4+ and CD8+ T cells, and FACS enriched TEMRA cells. With random hexamers, roughly 0.45 to 1 ug RNA was reverse transcribed. Multiplex immunoSEQ PCR targeted 54 Vbeta and 13 Jbeta TCR beta segments. One entry per CDR3 protein results from TCRdb running MiXCR on the immunoSEQ multiplex PCR reads. The sample comprises 150,000 to 180,000 distinct CDR3 sequences, approximately 94% of which are singletons, and roughly 0.21% rests with the top ten.

This chain uses TRBV28 with TRBJ1-3; D is undetermined. The receptor's source is a human donor with multiple sclerosis. The sequencing sample was made of CD8+ T cells from PBMCs. In nucleotides, the CDR3 is TGTGCCAGCAGCTGGCGGGGCTCTGGAAACACCATATATTTT. Its protein product is CASSWRGSGNTIYF.